The 9 T cell receptor beta chains in this list originate from one sample, sequenced in a study of T cell repertoires in cytomegalovirus infection (dated by TCRdb to about 2019). Sequencing instrument: Illumina HiSeq 1500. The public reads were run again by TCRdb, first through fastp at Q25 and then through MiXCR, and only productive beta chains were kept. Rows merge per CDR3 protein into single entries with the most common DNA and genes. For this sample the table gives over 450,000 distinct CDR3 sequences, of which roughly 10% were detected only once. In total, the top ten clones hold roughly a tenth of the sample. The sequenced sample was PBMCs. The origin of the receptors is a human donor in good health (CMV status not recorded). Some clones in this sample may be carry-over from other donors' samples.

There are a few counts of this clonotype. This chain joins TRBV9 and TRBJ2-3; 8 bases are shared with TRBD1. Per the germline V gene, CDR1 is SGDLS and CDR2 is YYNGEE. The CDR3 is 15 amino acids. V trimming: 4 bases; J trimming: 2 bases; junction bases outside the gene matches: 6. The CDR3 DNA reads TGTGCCAGCAGCTCAGACAGGGGCCACACAGATACGCAGTATTTT. It yields the protein CASSSDRGHTDTQYF.

This clonotype was detected ten times or more. The chain is built from TRBV7-2 and TRBJ2-5; D remains unclear. The CDR3 consists of 14 residues. Germline CDR1 and CDR2: SGHTA and FQGNSA. V lost 3 bases, J lost 1 base, and 9 bases lay in between. The DNA for the CDR3 is TGTGCCAGCAGCTTTCGTGGGGTCCAAGAGACCCAGTACTTC. As protein: CASSFRGVQETQYF.

This clonotype has at least ten counts. This chain joins TRBV27 and TRBJ2-1, with 9 bases fitting TRBD2. CDR3 length: 17 amino acids. Germline V gene sequence: CDR1 MNHEY, CDR2 SMNVEV (reference sequence). Trimming cost V 2 bases and J 8 bases; bases outside gene matches: 13. The CDR3 protein is CASSLILRRGGWHEQFF. The DNA of the CDR3 is TGTGCCAGCAGTTTAATCCTACGGCGGGGGGGCTGGCATGAGCAGTTCTTC.

This chain uses TRBV6-5 with TRBJ2-1; 7 nucleotides match TRBD2. The CDR3 is 15 residues long. Germline trimming cut 6 bases from V and 1 base from J; bases unmatched to any gene: 6. From germline, CDR1 is MNHEY and CDR2 SVGAGI. The CDR3 is CASSQLADSYNEQFF. The CDR3 DNA follows: TGTGCCAGCAGCCAGCTAGCGGATTCCTACAATGAGCAGTTCTTC.

This clonotype has more than one count but fewer than ten. The CDR3 here is CASSLWTSGSDEQYF. CDR3 nucleotides: TGCGCCAGCAGCCTCTGGACTAGCGGGAGCGACGAGCAGTACTTC. The V and J genes are TRBV5-1 and TRBJ2-7; 13 bases map to TRBD2. Germline loops: CDR1 SGHRS, CDR2 YFSETQ. The CDR3 runs to 15 residues. The V and J ends lost 4 bases and 5 bases, in that order; junction bases with no gene match: 6.

There are many counts of this clonotype. This chain joins TRBV7-2 and TRBJ2-1, with unresolved D. The CDR3 length is 16 residues. The germline CDR1 and CDR2 sequences are SGHTA and FQGNSA. V dropped 0 bases and J dropped 0 bases, with 9 bases sitting between them. CDR3: CASSLATSSSYNEQFF. The DNA of the CDR3 is TGTGCCAGCAGCTTAGCGACTTCCAGCTCCTACAATGAGCAGTTCTTC.

This chain joins TRBV29-1 and TRBJ1-1; D is unclear. The CDR3 has 12 amino acids. V was cut by 3 bases and J by 7 bases, with 12 bases left in between. Per the germline V gene, CDR1 is SQVTM and CDR2 is ANQGSEA. CDR3 bases: TGCAGCGTTGAGGGGAGAGAGGTTGAAGCTTTCTTT. Residues: CSVEGREVEAFF.

There are many counts of this clonotype. As DNA, the CDR3 is TGTGCCAGCAGCTCGACCGACAGGGTAGGGGATGAGCAGTTCTTC. This encodes CASSSTDRVGDEQFF. This chain connects TRBV7-8 to TRBJ2-1; 7 nucleotides agree with TRBD1. CDR1 and CDR2 from the germline V gene are SGHVS and FQNEAQ. This CDR3 spans 15 amino acids. V lost 4 bases, J lost 8 bases, and 11 bases stayed unmatched.

On this clonotype: Just one base apart from a much larger clone, this may be a read error. The chain employs TRBV19 and TRBJ2-4, with D possibly being TRBD1 or TRBD2 (5 bases each). The CDR3 has 17 residues. Germline V gene data show CDR1 as LNHDA and CDR2 as SQIVND (reference sequence). CDR3 in DNA: TGTGCCAGTAGTACCTCGGGACCCTTTCTAGCCAAAAGCATTCAGTACTTC. Amino acids: CASSTSGPFLAKSIQYF.